The subject of this entry is one T cell receptor beta chain. Its cognate antigen is unknown. TCRdb keeps only in-frame clones here, not all; method: immunoSEQ multiplex PCR. This table has some 70,000 clones, roughly 92% appearing once. This specimen belongs to a study of graft-versus-host responses after intestinal transplantation. The germline V gene encodes CDR1 SEHNR and CDR2 FQNEAQ (reference sequence). CDR3 size: 14 residues. The V segment lost 5 bases and the J segment 5 bases; nucleotides outside the gene matches: 3. Study-level points and caveats: Researchers found GvH clones in recipient marrow, and some showed up first in ileum or blood.

The sequencing used bone marrow, collected around 730 days after intestinal transplantation. The chain carries TRBV7-9 and TRBJ2-5; 12 bases are shared with TRBD2. This TCR derives from a human patient who received an intestinal transplant, so some T cells may come from the graft donor. The CDR3 nucleotides are TGTGCCAGCAGCCCTAGCGGGAGGGAGGAGACCCAGTACTTC. Its translation: CASSPSGREETQYF. The whole variable domain, remainder taken from reference TRBV7-9 and TRBJ2-5, is DTGVSQNPRHKITKRGQNVTFRCDPISEHNRLYWYRQTLGQGPEFLTYFQNEAQLEKSRLLSDRFSAERPKGSFSTLEIQRTEQGDSAMYLCASSPSGREETQYFGPGTRLLVL.